Below, 29 T cell receptor beta chains from the same sample are listed, as sequenced in a study of tumor-infiltrating lymphocytes in primary liver carcinoma (dated by TCRdb to the late 2010s). TRIzol reagent was used to extract blood RNA from unsorted whole blood, while the DNeasy Blood & Tissue kit provided the germline DNA. Sequencing was carried out with an Illumina HiSeq 2500. Using a constant-region primer and ProtoScript II reverse transcriptase, TCRbeta-specific cDNA was reverse-transcribed from 500 ng total RNA. The TCRbeta libraries were prepared through three rounds of nested multiplex PCR following a slightly modified ARM-PCR procedure. Each of the first two PCR rounds ran for around 11 cycles and used multiplex TRBV1-TRBV30 forward primers together with a Cbeta reverse primer. TCRdb reran the public reads through fastp at Q25 and MiXCR, keeping productive beta chains. CDR3 protein sequences are deduplicated, and each keeps its most common genes and DNA. The sample table shows just over 300,000 distinct CDR3 sequences, and about 50% are seen once. Clones ranked in the top ten supply about a sixth of the sample.

Sequencing input: peripheral blood. These receptors came from a woman aged 25 to 39 with primary liver carcinoma and hepatitis B virus infection.

The chain recombines TRBV28 with TRBJ2-5, with 8 nucleotides matching TRBD2. Germline loops: CDR1 MDHEN, CDR2 SYDVKM. This CDR3 has 14 residues. Trimming took 5 bases from V and 5 from J; bases not matched to a gene: 7. The CDR3 protein is CASSTRRGGETQYF. Here the CDR3 DNA reads TGTGCCAGCAGTACTCGACGGGGGGGCGAGACCCAGTACTTC. Full variable domain (missing parts from reference TRBV28 and TRBJ2-5): DVKVTQSSRYLVKRTGEKVFLECVQDMDHENMFWYRQDPGLGLRLIYFSYDVKMKEKGDIPEGYSVSREKKERFSLILESASTNQTSMYLCASSTRRGGETQYFGPGTRLLVL.

The chain has TRBV11-2 and TRBJ2-7; weak D call: TRBD2 (7 bases). V dropped 5 bases and J dropped 7 bases, with 21 bases sitting between them. Germline assignment: CDR1 SGHAT and CDR2 FQNNGV. This CDR3 region has 15 residues. The CDR3 spells CASSIQGGAHGEQYF. CDR3 DNA sequence: TGTGCCAGCAGCATACAAGGGGGGGCCCACGGGGAGCAGTACTTC.

At least ten counts were recorded for this clonotype. This rearrangement joins TRBV11-2 to TRBJ2-5, with no clear D. Germline CDR1 and CDR2: SGHAT and FQNNGV. V was shortened by 2 bases and J by 0 bases, with 4 bases between the two germline ends. The CDR3 loop spans 13 amino acids. The CDR3 DNA sequence: TGTGCCAGCAGCTTATGGGACCAAGAGACCCAGTACTTC. This codes for CASSLWDQETQYF.

Note on this clonotype: It may be a read error: a sequence one base away is much more abundant. The CDR3, as DNA: TGTGCCAGCAGTTTGGTGACTAGCGGGATGAACAGAGATACGCAGTATTTC. It is translated as CASSLVTSGMNRDTQYF. This sequence joins TRBV12-3 or TRBV12-4 and TRBJ2-3; 11 bases align to TRBD2. The CDR3 is made up of 17 amino acids.

Note on this clonotype: The final CDR3 position lacks the conserved phenylalanine or tryptophan, pointing to a likely read error. The CDR3 sequence is CDSSFPGGSYEQYY. CDR3 bases: TGTGACAGCAGCTTCCCGGGGGGATCCTACGAGCAGTACTAC. The chain couples TRBV11-1 to TRBJ2-7; 7 nucleotides align to TRBD2. Germline loops: CDR1 SGHAT, CDR2 FQDESV (reference sequence). The CDR3 covers 14 residues.

Notes on this clonotype: It may be a read error: a sequence one base away is much more abundant. The chain employs TRBV11-2 and TRBJ1-2; 7 bases map to TRBD1. CDR3 length equals 16 residues. The germline V gene encodes CDR1 SGHAT and CDR2 FQNNGV. J was trimmed by 2 bases and V by 3 bases; bases with no gene match: 9. The CDR3 protein is CASSLEGQDRNYGYTF. DNA of the CDR3: TGTGCCAGCAGCTTGGAAGGACAGGACCGCAACTATGGCTACACCTTC.

This clonotype was found once. V gene TRBV7-9 combines with J gene TRBJ2-7, with 7 bases lining up with TRBD1. The V segment lost 6 bases and the J segment 7 bases; nucleotides outside the gene matches: 6. Per germline, CDR1 SEHNR and CDR2 FQNEAQ (reference sequence). The CDR3 length is 12 residues. CDR3 sequence reads: CASSFTGEEQYF. The CDR3 bases are TGTGCCAGCAGTTTTACAGGGGAGGAGCAGTACTTC.

This clonotype was picked up a small number of times. The CDR3 spells CASRLQGHTDTQYF. The CDR3 DNA follows: TGTGCCAGCCGGCTCCAGGGCCACACAGATACGCAGTATTTT. This chain joins TRBV6-1 and TRBJ2-3; D is perhaps TRBD1 (5 bases). From germline, CDR1 is MNHNS and CDR2 SASEGT. The length of the CDR3 is 14 residues. V shed 8 bases and J shed 2 bases, with 14 bases lying between them.

The rearrangement uses TRBV24-1 and TRBJ2-1, with TRBD2 identical over 7 bases. V lost 4 bases, J lost 8 bases, and 13 bases stayed unmatched. Looked up from germline, CDR1 is KGHDR and CDR2 is SFDVKD. The CDR3 totals 16 residues. The CDR3 DNA follows: TGTGCCACCAGTGACCCTAGACTAGTGGGAGGGTATGAGCAGTTCTTC. Translating gives CATSDPRLVGGYEQFF.

Concerning this clonotype: An end of the junction differs from the germline gene, which may be a read error. V and J are TRBV6-2 or TRBV6-3 and TRBJ2-7; 7 bases align to TRBD2. Per germline, CDR1 MNHEY and CDR2 SVGEGT. The CDR3 has 12 amino acids. The CDR3 DNA reads TGTGCCAGCAGGGGCGGGGACTACGGGCAGTACTTC. Translated: CASRGGDYGQYF.

This clonotype was observed a handful of times. The V and J genes are TRBV10-1 and TRBJ2-1; 13 bases are a match to TRBD2. CDR1 is WNHNN, CDR2 SYGVQD, per germline (reference sequence). This CDR3 has 19 residues. Trimming cost V 0 bases and J 9 bases; bases outside gene matches: 14. The CDR3 region is CASSESKLAGGPRKSEQFF. CDR3 DNA: TGCGCCAGCAGTGAGTCTAAACTAGCGGGAGGGCCGAGAAAGAGTGAGCAGTTCTTC.

This clonotype came up many times. The V gene is TRBV6-5, the J gene TRBJ2-7; no reliable D call. This CDR3 contains 13 residues. The V gene's germline CDR1 is MNHEY and CDR2 SVGAGI. The V and J ends lost 7 bases and 0 bases respectively, with 10 bases between them. The CDR3 DNA sequence: TGTGCCAGCACCCCCCTCTACTCCTACGAGCAGTACTTC. It encodes CASTPLYSYEQYF.

On this clonotype: This clone may be a read error of a much larger clone one base away. J is TRBJ2-5 and V is TRBV6-5; possible D gene TRBD2, 5 bases. The CDR3 loop spans 15 amino acids. The V end lost 2 bases, the J end lost 1 base, and 11 bases lay between the germline ends. CDR1 MNHEY and CDR2 SVGAGI come from the germline V gene. CDR3 bases: TGTGCCAGCAGTTACGGACTGGGCAGCCAAGAGACCCAGTACTTC. It codes for CASSYGLGSQETQYF.

This clonotype was counted many times. V and J are TRBV28 and TRBJ2-1, with 9 bases matching TRBD2. The CDR3 runs to 18 residues. Germline CDR1 MDHEN, CDR2 SYDVKM. The trim removed 2 bases at V and 8 bases at J, leaving 16 bases unmatched. The CDR3 region is CASSLRREGFQRPDEQFF. As DNA, the CDR3 is TGTGCCAGCAGTTTAAGGCGGGAGGGCTTCCAACGGCCCGATGAGCAGTTCTTC.

As regards this clonotype: The germline gene is not matched at one end of the junction; a read error may be the cause. The V and J genes are TRBV12-3 or TRBV12-4 and TRBJ2-3, with no clear D. This CDR3 is 15 amino acids long. As DNA, the CDR3 is TGTGTCAGCAGACCCGGAATGCTAAGCACAGATACGCAGTATTTT. It encodes CVSRPGMLSTDTQYF.

Remarks on this clonotype: Possible read error: a much larger clone is one base away. V and J are TRBV28 and TRBJ2-7; D is undetermined. The length of the CDR3 is 15 residues. Germline V gene sequence: CDR1 MDHEN, CDR2 SYDVKM. The CDR3 reads CVSSLTDRRSYEQYF. Here the CDR3 DNA reads TGTGTCAGCAGTTTAACGGACCGAAGATCCTACGAGCAGTACTTC. Based on the CDR3 plus reference TRBV28 and TRBJ2-7, the full variable domain is DVKVTQSSRYLVKRTGEKVFLECVQDMDHENMFWYRQDPGLGLRLIYFSYDVKMKEKGDIPEGYSVSREKKERFSLILESASTNQTSMYLCVSSLTDRRSYEQYFGPGTRLTVT.

This clonotype has just a few counts. This chain links TRBV6-1 with TRBJ1-2; possibly TRBD1 for D (5 bases). CDR1 and CDR2 (germline): MNHNS, SASEGT. Trimming stripped 7 bases from V and 3 bases from J, with 12 bases between. CDR3 length: 13 amino acids. DNA for the CDR3: TGTGCCAGCAAGGGGCCTTCAGACTATGGCTACACCTTC. Amino acid sequence: CASKGPSDYGYTF.

This clonotype has only one observation. At one end, the junction sequence differs from germline, possibly due to a read error. V usage is TRBV6-5 and J usage is TRBJ1-1; no definite D call. The CDR3 loop spans 14 amino acids. The germline gives CDR1 MNHEY, CDR2 SVGAGI. The chain's CDR3 is CASGYLDMNTEAFF. Here the CDR3 DNA reads TGTGCCAGCGGTTACTTGGATATGAACACTGAAGCTTTCTTT.

This clonotype was recorded many times. The chain employs TRBV11-2 and TRBJ2-3; either TRBD1 or TRBD2 may fit D (6 bases each). Trimming removed 5 bases at V and 9 bases at J, with 12 bases between. The CDR3 covers 12 residues. Germline V lookup: CDR1 SGHAT, CDR2 FQNNGV. CDR3 in amino acids: CASSVQGGTQYF. CDR3 sequence (DNA): TGTGCCAGCAGCGTCCAAGGGGGGACGCAGTATTTT.

The rearrangement links TRBV11-2 to TRBJ2-5; the D is unclear. Germline V gene sequence: CDR1 SGHAT, CDR2 FQNNGV. The CDR3 loop spans 17 amino acids. The V end was cut by 2 bases, the J end by 2 bases, with 18 bases between. The CDR3 is CASSLSGRFVSQETQYF. CDR3 DNA sequence: TGTGCCAGCAGCTTAAGTGGCCGGTTCGTGAGTCAAGAGACCCAGTACTTC.

Comments on this clonotype: A much larger clone is a single base away; this may be a read error. The chain links TRBV12-3 or TRBV12-4 to TRBJ2-1, with 14 bases fitting TRBD2. With 6 bases clipped from V and 8 bases from J, the junction kept 12 bases outside the gene matches. CDR3 size: 17 residues. The CDR3 is CASRDETSGRASDEQFF. The DNA for the CDR3 is TGTGCCAGCAGGGACGAGACTAGCGGGAGGGCGAGCGATGAGCAGTTCTTC.

As regards this clonotype: A read error may explain this, as a much larger clone is one base away. The chain recombines TRBV12-3 or TRBV12-4 with TRBJ2-7; TRBD1 agrees at 7 bases. The CDR3 spans 15 residues. The CDR3 DNA sequence: TGTGCCAACAGTCGGAGACAGGGTGGGAATTACGAGCAGTACTTC. Its translation: CANSRRQGGNYEQYF.

This chain connects TRBV13 to TRBJ2-1; TRBD2 is a possible D gene (6 bases). Germline V gene lookup returns CDR1 PRHDT and CDR2 FYEKMQ (reference sequence). The V and J ends lost 1 base and 1 base respectively, with 11 bases between them. The CDR3 sequence is 16 residues long. The DNA of the CDR3 is TGTGCCAGCAGCTTAGTGGAGGCGGGGTCCTACAATGAGCAGTTCTTC. This gives the protein CASSLVEAGSYNEQFF.

This clonotype was seen only a few times. The chain joins TRBV12-3 or TRBV12-4 to TRBJ1-2; D gene uncertain. The V end lost 2 bases, the J end lost 8 bases, and 18 bases lay between the germline ends. This CDR3 region has 15 residues. CDR3 amino acids: CASSLLPVRPQGYTF. As DNA, the CDR3 is TGTGCCAGCAGTTTACTCCCTGTTCGGCCCCAAGGCTACACCTTC.

V usage is TRBV11-1 and J usage is TRBJ2-6; possible D gene TRBD2, 5 bases. The CDR3 consists of 17 residues. Trimming shortened V by 8 bases and J by 0 bases, and 17 bases separated the two germline ends. The V gene's germline CDR1 is SGHAT and CDR2 FQDESV (reference sequence). The DNA for the CDR3 is TGTGCCAGCGGCCCTAGCCGCTCGGCCTCTGGGGCCAACGTCCTGACTTTC. Its translation is CASGPSRSASGANVLTF. Using reference TRBV11-1 and TRBJ2-6 for the parts outside the CDR3, the full variable domain is EAEVAQSPRYKITEKSQAVAFWCDPISGHATLYWYRQILGQGPELLVQFQDESVVDDSQLPKDRFSAERLKGVDSTLKIQPAELGDSAMYLCASGPSRSASGANVLTFGAGSRLTVL.

Worth noting for this clonotype: A clone one base away is much larger, so this may be a read error. This chain connects TRBV6-5 to TRBJ2-5; D may be TRBD2 (6 bases). Deletions cut 5 bases from V and 11 bases from J, with 21 bases between. This CDR3 has 14 residues. CDR1 is MNHEY, CDR2 SVGAGI, per germline. The CDR3: CASSPGLSGVSQYF. DNA of the CDR3: TGTGCCAGCAGTCCCGGACTATCGGGAGTTTCACAGTACTTC.

In the case of this clonotype: The junction and the germline gene differ at one end; a read error may be behind it. The chain combines TRBV6-1 with TRBJ1-1; 7 nucleotides align to TRBD1. This CDR3 comprises 14 residues. Germline V gene lookup returns CDR1 MNHNS and CDR2 SASEGT. The CDR3: CTSSKTGAGTEAFF. In DNA form, the CDR3 reads TGTACCAGCAGTAAAACAGGGGCGGGCACTGAAGCTTTCTTT.

This clonotype came up a few times. This chain connects TRBV29-1 to TRBJ1-1; D gene unclear. CDR3 size: 12 residues. The germline gives CDR1 SQVTM, CDR2 ANQGSEA. Trimming cost V 3 bases and J 0 bases, with 5 bases left between them. The chain's CDR3 is CSVDPMNTEAFF. In DNA form, the CDR3 reads TGCAGCGTTGATCCCATGAACACTGAAGCTTTCTTT.

This clonotype has only a few counts. The CDR3 DNA reads TGTGCCAGCAGCCCACAGGGGAATAAGGAAAAACTGTTTTTT. This encodes CASSPQGNKEKLFF. The chain combines TRBV12-3 or TRBV12-4 with TRBJ1-4; the match to TRBD1 covers 7 bases. This CDR3 has 14 residues. With V trimmed by 6 bases and J by 8 bases, 9 bases remained unmatched.